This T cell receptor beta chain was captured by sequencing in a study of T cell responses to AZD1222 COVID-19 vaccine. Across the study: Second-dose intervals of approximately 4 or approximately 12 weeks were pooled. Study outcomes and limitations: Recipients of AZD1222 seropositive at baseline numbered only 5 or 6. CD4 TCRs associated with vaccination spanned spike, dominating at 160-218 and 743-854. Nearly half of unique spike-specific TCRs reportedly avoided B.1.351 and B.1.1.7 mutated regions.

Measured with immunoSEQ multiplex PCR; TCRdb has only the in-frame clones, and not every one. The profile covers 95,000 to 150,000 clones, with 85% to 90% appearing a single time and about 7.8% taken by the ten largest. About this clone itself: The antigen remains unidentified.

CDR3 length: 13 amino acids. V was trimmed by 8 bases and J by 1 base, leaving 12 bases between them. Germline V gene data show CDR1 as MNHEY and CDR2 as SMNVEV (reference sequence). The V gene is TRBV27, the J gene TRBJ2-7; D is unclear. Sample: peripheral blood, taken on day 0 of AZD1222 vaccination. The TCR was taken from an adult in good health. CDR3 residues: CASGVAASYEQYF. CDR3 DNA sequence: TGTGCCAGCGGGGTCGCAGCTTCCTACGAGCAGTACTTC.